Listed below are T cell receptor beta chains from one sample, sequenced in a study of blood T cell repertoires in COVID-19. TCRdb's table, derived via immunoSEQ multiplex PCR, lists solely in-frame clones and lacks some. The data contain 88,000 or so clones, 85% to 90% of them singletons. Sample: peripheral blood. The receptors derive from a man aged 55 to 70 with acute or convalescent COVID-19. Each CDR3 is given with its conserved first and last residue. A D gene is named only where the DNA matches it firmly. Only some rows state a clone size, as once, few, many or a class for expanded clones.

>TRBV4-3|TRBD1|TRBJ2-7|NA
TGCGCCAGCAGCCTTCGGGACAGGGGGGCCTACGAGCAGTACTTC
CASSLRDRGAYEQYF
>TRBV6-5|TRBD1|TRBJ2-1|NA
TGTGCCAGCAGAAAAGGACAGGGTGCCTACAATGAGCAGTTCTTC
CASRKGQGAYNEQFF
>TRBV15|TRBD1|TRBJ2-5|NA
TGTGCCACCAGCAGTCTCCAGGGGGTCGCTGGGGAGACCCAGTACTTC
CATSSLQGVAGETQYF
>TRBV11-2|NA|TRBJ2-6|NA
TGTGCCAGCAGCGTTTACGGTGGTGGGGCCAACGTCCTGACTTTC
CASSVYGGGANVLTF
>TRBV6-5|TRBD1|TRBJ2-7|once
TGTGCCAGCAGTATACAGGGGTCCTACGAGCAGTACTTC
CASSIQGSYEQYF
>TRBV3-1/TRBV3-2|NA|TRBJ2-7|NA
TGTGCCAGCAGCCAAGAGGATCTAGCTCGCCACGAGCAGTACTTC
CASSQEDLARHEQYF
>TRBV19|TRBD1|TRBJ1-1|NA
TGTGCCAGTTCCCACAGGGGCGTGAACACTGAAGCTTTCTTT
CASSHRGVNTEAFF
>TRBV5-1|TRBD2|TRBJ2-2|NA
TGCGCCAGCAGCCCGCTGGGTAGCGGGAGAAAGGGCGGGGAGCTGTTTTTT
CASSPLGSGRKGGELFF
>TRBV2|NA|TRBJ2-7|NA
TGTGCCAGCGTTCCTTTGGGGGGCGAGCAGTACTTC
CASVPLGGEQYF
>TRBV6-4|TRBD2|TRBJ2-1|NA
TGTGCCAGCAGTGGGGGACTAGACTACAATGAGCAGTTCTTC
CASSGGLDYNEQFF
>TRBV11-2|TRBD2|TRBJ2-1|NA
TGTGCCAGCAGCCGCGGGGGGCAGAGCTCCTACAATGAGCAGTTCTTC
CASSRGGQSSYNEQFF
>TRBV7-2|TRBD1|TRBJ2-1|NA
TGTGCCAGCAGCAGGGGACAGGGGGTTCGGGATGAGCAGTTCTTC
CASSRGQGVRDEQFF
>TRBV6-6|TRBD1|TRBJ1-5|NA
TGTGCCAGCAGTCGGGGACAGGGACAGCCCCAGCATTTT
CASSRGQGQPQHF
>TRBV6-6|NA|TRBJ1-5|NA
TGTGCCAGCAGTCCCGGAAAGACAGAAAATAGCAATCAGCCCCAGCATTTT
CASSPGKTENSNQPQHF
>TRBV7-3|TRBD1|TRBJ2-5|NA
TGTGCCAGCAGCTCCCAGGGCTACAGGGGAAACCAAGAGACCCAGTACTTC
CASSSQGYRGNQETQYF
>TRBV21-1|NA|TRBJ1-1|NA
TGTGCCAGCAGCAAAGAGTTAGCCGGCCCTGAAGCTTTCTTT
CASSKELAGPEAFF
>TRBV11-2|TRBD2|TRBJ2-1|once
TGTGCCAGCAGCTTTACTAGCGGGAGTAAGGGTGAGCAGTTCTTC
CASSFTSGSKGEQFF
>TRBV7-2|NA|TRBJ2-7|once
TGTGCCAGCAGCCGTTTAATACAGGGCGCCGGCGAGCAGTACTTC
CASSRLIQGAGEQYF
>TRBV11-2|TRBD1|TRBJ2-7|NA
TGTGCCAGCAGCTTAGGGGCTTGGACAGGATCGCCCTACGAGCAGTACTTC
CASSLGAWTGSPYEQYF
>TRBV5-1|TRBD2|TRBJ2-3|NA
TGCGCCAGCGACCCCGCTAGCGGGAGGACAGATACGCAGTATTTT
CASDPASGRTDTQYF
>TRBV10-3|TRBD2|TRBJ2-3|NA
TGTGCCATCAGTGAGTCGAGCGGGGTGAGCACAGATACGCAGTATTTT
CAISESSGVSTDTQYF
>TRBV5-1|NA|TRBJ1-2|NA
TGCGCCAGCAGCTCTAGAGGCTTC
CASSSRGF
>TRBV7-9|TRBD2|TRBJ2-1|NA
TGTGCCAGCAGGTCTAGCGGTGAGCAGTTCTTC
CASRSSGEQFF
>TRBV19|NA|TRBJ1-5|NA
TGTGCCAGTAGTATACCAGCTAGTCAGCCCCAGCATTTT
CASSIPASQPQHF
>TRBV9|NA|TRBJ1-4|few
TGTGCCAGCACCGAGGGCGCAAGCGATGAAAAACTGTTTTTT
CASTEGASDEKLFF
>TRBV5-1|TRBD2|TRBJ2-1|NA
TGCGCCAGCAGCCCCGGGACTAGCGGGAGACTTGGTGAGCAGTTCTTC
CASSPGTSGRLGEQFF
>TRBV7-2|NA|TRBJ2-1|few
TGTGCCAGCAGCTTCCAGGGGGGCTCCTACAATGAGCAGTTCTTC
CASSFQGGSYNEQFF
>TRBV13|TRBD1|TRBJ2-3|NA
TGTGCCAGCAGCTTTCTTTCTCGGACAGGGGGAGATGATACGCAGTATTTT
CASSFLSRTGGDDTQYF
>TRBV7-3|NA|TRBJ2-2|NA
TGTGCCAGCAGCTCGGACAGAACAAACACCGGGGAGCTGTTTTTT
CASSSDRTNTGELFF
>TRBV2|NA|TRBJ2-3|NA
TGTGCCAGCAGTAGGGAGTCAAGAGATACGCAGTATTTT
CASSRESRDTQYF
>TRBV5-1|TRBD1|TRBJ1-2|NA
TGCGCCAGCAGCTTGGGGACAGGGGGCCATCGGGTCTATGGCTACACCTTC
CASSLGTGGHRVYGYTF
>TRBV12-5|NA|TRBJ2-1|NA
TGTGCTAGTGGTAGAGCAGAGCAGTTCTTC
CASGRAEQFF
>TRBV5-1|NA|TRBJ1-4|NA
TGCGCCAGCAGCTTGGATCTGGCCCCGGGGGAAAAACTGTTTTTT
CASSLDLAPGEKLFF